The clone carrying this TCR beta chain was detected a few times. Those enrolled in Seattle joined during active infection and were followed longitudinally afterward. The data are from a study of blood T cell repertoires in COVID-19. Some clones are missing from TCRdb's copy, which holds only in-frame ones; the method was immunoSEQ multiplex PCR. The sample has 30,000 to 40,000 clones, roughly 70% seen once. V shed 6 bases and J 9 bases; nucleotides not matched to a gene: 8. Germline V gene lookup returns CDR1 SNHLY and CDR2 FYNNEI. This CDR3 comprises 12 residues. The V gene is TRBV2, the J gene TRBJ2-7; TRBD1 agrees at 7 bases. This TCR came from a man in his 70s with COVID-19, enrolled during active disease. The sequencing input was peripheral blood. The CDR3 bases are TGTGCCAGCAGGATACAGGGGTTGGGGCAGTACTTC. Its protein product is CASRIQGLGQYF.